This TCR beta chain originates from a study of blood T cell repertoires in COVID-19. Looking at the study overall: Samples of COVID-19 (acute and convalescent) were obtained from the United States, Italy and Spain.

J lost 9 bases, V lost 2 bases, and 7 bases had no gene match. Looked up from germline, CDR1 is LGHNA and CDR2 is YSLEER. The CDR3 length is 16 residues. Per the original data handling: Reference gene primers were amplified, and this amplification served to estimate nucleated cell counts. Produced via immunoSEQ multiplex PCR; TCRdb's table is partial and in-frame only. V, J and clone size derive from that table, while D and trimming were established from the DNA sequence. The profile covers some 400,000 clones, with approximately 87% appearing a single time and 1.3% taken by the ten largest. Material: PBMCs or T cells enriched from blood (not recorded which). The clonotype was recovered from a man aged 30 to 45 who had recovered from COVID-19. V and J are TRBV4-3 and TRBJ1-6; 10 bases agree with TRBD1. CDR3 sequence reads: CASSQRGQGEGSPLHF. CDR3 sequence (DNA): TGCGCCAGCAGCCAACGCGGACAGGGGGAAGGTTCACCCCTCCACTTT.